A selection of T cell receptor beta chains follows, all from one sample in a study of shared clonotypes between healthy human individuals. Data came from immunoSEQ multiplex PCR; TCRdb stores just in-frame clones and leaves some out. The table has under 2,000,000 clones, just under 95% seen once. Sequencing input: naive CD8+ T cells sorted from blood. The source of these receptors is a man in his late teens or twenties in good health. The CDR3 runs from the conserved cysteine through the conserved F or W. The D gene is left open where the match is weak. Only part of the rows carry a size: once, few, many, or a class if the clone is expanded.

J gene | D gene | clone size | V gene | CDR3 protein | CDR3 DNA
TRBJ2-3 | TRBD1 | - | TRBV10-3 | CAVLRGEGAPSDTQYF | TGTGCCGTACTTAGGGGTGAGGGGGCGCCGTCTGATACGCAGTATTTT
TRBJ2-3 | - | - | TRBV27 | CASSSALPRFTDTQYF | TGTGCCAGCAGTTCCGCCCTGCCACGTTTCACAGATACGCAGTATTTT
TRBJ2-1 | - | - | TRBV7-2 | CASSFVQESSSYNEQFF | TGTGCCAGCAGCTTCGTACAGGAGTCTAGCTCCTACAATGAGCAGTTCTTC
TRBJ2-5 | - | - | TRBV7-9 | CASSLGTVTQYF | TGTGCCAGCAGCTTAGGGACAGTCACCCAGTACTTC
TRBJ2-3 | TRBD2 | - | TRBV11-2 | CASSNGLAGALGTQYF | TGTGCCAGCAGCAACGGACTAGCGGGGGCACTTGGTACGCAGTATTTT
TRBJ2-7 | TRBD1 | - | TRBV5-4 | CASSSRTGGSPRQYF | TGTGCCAGCAGCTCCCGGACAGGGGGAAGTCCTCGGCAGTACTTC
TRBJ2-7 | TRBD1 | - | TRBV29-1 | CSVDMGQGYEQYF | TGCAGCGTTGATATGGGACAGGGCTACGAGCAGTACTTC
TRBJ2-5 | - | - | TRBV5-1 | CASSFEGSETQYF | TGCGCCAGCAGCTTCGAAGGAAGCGAGACCCAGTACTTC
TRBJ2-3 | - | - | TRBV6-5 | CASSYSRDGGTDTQYF | TGTGCCAGCAGTTACTCGAGGGACGGTGGCACAGATACGCAGTATTTT
TRBJ2-7 | TRBD2 | - | TRBV5-6 | CASSWRTSGTTPYEQYF | TGTGCCAGCAGCTGGAGGACTAGCGGGACAACCCCCTACGAGCAGTACTTC
TRBJ2-7 | - | once | TRBV13 | CASSTDYEQYF | TGTGCCAGCAGCACAGACTACGAGCAGTACTTC
TRBJ2-1 | - | - | TRBV11-2 | CASSLGDFSYNEQFF | TGTGCCAGCAGCTTAGGGGACTTTTCCTACAATGAGCAGTTCTTC
TRBJ1-5 | TRBD1 | - | TRBV5-5 | CASSSGTGVVQPQHF | TGTGCCAGCAGCTCCGGGACAGGGGTCGTTCAGCCCCAGCATTTT
TRBJ2-4 | - | once | TRBV11-2 | CASSLGAGTAKNIQYF | TGTGCCAGCAGCTTAGGGGCCGGGACGGCCAAAAACATTCAGTACTTC
TRBJ1-5 | - | - | TRBV28 | CASISLSGNQPQHF | TGTGCCAGCATCTCTCTATCCGGGAATCAGCCCCAGCATTTT
TRBJ2-7 | - | - | TRBV6-5 | CASSYGQGGYEQYF | TGTGCCAGCAGTTACGGGCAGGGTGGCTACGAGCAGTACTTC
TRBJ1-4 | TRBD1 | - | TRBV19 | CASSIQGEDGEKLFF | TGTGCCAGTAGTATTCAGGGGGAGGACGGTGAAAAACTGTTTTTT
TRBJ1-2 | TRBD1 | once | TRBV27 | CASSSGDRDYGYTF | TGTGCCAGCAGTTCGGGTGACAGGGATTATGGCTACACCTTC
TRBJ2-7 | - | - | TRBV13 | CASSLGRRLEAAYEQYF | TGTGCCAGCAGCTTAGGCCGGCGCCTGGAAGCAGCGTACGAGCAGTACTTC
TRBJ2-7 | - | - | TRBV4-1 | CASSQDEKGSGYEQYF | TGCGCCAGCAGCCAAGATGAAAAGGGTAGCGGCTACGAGCAGTACTTC
TRBJ2-3 | - | - | TRBV6-5 | CASSYSSNGDTQYF | TGTGCCAGCAGTTACTCGAGTAACGGGGATACGCAGTATTTT
TRBJ2-7 | - | - | TRBV5-4 | CASSLFLGDNEQYF | TGTGCCAGCAGCTTGTTTTTGGGGGATAACGAGCAGTACTTC
TRBJ1-1 | - | once | TRBV7-6 | CASSLDSGGWTEAFF | TGTGCCAGCAGCTTAGATTCGGGGGGCTGGACTGAAGCTTTCTTT
TRBJ1-1 | - | once | TRBV25-1 | CASSVTGGGREAFF | TGTGCCAGCAGTGTAACCGGTGGGGGGCGAGAAGCTTTCTTT
TRBJ1-1 | - | - | TRBV27 | CASSPLGSVFTEAFF | TGTGCCAGCAGTCCCTTGGGGAGCGTCTTCACTGAAGCTTTCTTT
TRBJ2-7 | - | - | TRBV7-9 | CASSPRDGTYEQYF | TGTGCCAGCAGCCCCCGGGACGGGACCTACGAGCAGTACTTC
TRBJ2-1 | TRBD1 | - | TRBV5-1 | CASSLNRGVKDEQFF | TGCGCCAGCAGCTTGAACAGGGGGGTAAAGGATGAGCAGTTCTTC
TRBJ2-4 | TRBD2 | - | TRBV27 | CASSLGSGSSNIQYF | TGTGCCAGCAGTTTGGGTAGCGGGAGTTCGAACATTCAGTACTTC
TRBJ1-5 | TRBD1 | - | TRBV6-5 | CASSYHTGQGNQPQHF | TGTGCCAGCAGTTACCACACGGGACAGGGGAATCAGCCCCAGCATTTT
TRBJ2-3 | TRBD2 | - | TRBV6-5 | CASKRLAGAADTQYF | TGTGCCAGCAAACGACTAGCGGGGGCAGCAGATACGCAGTATTTT
TRBJ2-1 | TRBD2 | - | TRBV2 | CASSDSSGGRSEQFF | TGTGCCAGCAGTGATTCTAGCGGGGGTCGGAGTGAGCAGTTCTTC